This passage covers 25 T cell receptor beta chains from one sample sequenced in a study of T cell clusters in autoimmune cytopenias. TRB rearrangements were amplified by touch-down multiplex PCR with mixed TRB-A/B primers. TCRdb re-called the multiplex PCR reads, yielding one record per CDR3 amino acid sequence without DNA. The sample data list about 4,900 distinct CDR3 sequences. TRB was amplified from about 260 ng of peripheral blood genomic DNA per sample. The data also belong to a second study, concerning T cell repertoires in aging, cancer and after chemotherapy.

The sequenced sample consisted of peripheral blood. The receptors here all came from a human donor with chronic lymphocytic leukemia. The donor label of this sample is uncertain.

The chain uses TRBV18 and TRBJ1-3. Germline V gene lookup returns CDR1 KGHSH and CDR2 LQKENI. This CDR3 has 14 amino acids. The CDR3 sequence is CASSPDRSGNTIYF.

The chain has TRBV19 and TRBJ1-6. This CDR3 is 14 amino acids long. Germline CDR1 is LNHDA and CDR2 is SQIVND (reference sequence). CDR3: CASSIAGANSPLHF.

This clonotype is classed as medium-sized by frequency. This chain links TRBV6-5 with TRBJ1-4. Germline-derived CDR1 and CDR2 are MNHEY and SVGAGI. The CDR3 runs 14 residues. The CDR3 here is CASSYSGTSVKLFF.

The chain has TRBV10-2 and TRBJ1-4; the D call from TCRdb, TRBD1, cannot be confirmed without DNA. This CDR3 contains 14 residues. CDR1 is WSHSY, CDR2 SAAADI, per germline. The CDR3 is CASCGTPRGEKLFF.

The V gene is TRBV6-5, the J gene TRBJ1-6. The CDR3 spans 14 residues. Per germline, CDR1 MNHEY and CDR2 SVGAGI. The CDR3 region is CASSYRQNNSPLHF.

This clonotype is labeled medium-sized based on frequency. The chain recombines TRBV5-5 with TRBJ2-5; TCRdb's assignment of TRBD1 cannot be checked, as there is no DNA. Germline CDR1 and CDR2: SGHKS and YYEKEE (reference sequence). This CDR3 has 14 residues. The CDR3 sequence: CASSLYRTFETQYF.

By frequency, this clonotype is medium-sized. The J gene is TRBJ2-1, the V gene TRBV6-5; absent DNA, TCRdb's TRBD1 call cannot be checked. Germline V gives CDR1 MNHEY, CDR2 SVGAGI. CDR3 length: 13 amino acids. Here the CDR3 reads CASSLRENNEQFF.

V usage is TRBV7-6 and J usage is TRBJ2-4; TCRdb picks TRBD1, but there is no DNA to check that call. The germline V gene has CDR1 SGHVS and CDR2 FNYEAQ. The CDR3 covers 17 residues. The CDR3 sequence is CASSQGGGGLAKNIQYF.

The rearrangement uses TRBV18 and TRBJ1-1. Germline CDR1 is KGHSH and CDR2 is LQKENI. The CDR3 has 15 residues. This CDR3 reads CASQVSDRSNTEAFF.

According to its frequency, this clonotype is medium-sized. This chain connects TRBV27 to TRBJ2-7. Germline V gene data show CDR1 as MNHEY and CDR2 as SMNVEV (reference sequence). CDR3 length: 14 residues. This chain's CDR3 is CASSSSRNSYEQYF.

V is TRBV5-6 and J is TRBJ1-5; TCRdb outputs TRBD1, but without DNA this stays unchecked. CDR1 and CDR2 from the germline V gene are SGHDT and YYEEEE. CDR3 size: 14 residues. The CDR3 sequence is CASSLTGRGQPQHF.

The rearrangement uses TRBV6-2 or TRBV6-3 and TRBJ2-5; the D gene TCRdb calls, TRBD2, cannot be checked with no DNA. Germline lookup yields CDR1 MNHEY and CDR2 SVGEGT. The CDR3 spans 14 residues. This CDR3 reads CASRRGGGPETQYF.

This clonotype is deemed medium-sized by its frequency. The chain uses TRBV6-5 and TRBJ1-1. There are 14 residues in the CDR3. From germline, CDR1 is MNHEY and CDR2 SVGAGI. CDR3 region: CASSYREGDTEAFF.

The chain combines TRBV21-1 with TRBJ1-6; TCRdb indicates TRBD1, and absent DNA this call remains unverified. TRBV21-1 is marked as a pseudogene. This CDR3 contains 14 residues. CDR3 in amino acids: CASSSRGARSHLHF.

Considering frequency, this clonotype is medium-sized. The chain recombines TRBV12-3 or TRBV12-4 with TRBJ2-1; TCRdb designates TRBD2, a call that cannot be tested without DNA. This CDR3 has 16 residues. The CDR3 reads CASSFLTSGGVNEQFF.

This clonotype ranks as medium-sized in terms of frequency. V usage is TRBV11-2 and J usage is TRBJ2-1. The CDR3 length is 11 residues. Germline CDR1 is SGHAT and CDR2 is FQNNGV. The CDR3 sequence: CASSRDHEQFF.

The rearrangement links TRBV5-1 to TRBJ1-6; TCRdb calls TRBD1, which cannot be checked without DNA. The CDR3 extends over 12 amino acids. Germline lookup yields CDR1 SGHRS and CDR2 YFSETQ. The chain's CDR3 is CASSLGTGVLHF.

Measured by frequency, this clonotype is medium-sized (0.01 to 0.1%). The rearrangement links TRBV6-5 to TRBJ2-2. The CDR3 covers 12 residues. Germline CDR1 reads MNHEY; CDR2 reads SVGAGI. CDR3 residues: CASRGTAGELFF.

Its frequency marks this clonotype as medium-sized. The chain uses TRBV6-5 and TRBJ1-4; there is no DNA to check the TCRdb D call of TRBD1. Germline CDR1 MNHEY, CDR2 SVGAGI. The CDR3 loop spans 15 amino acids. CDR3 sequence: CASRTSTGKREKLFF.

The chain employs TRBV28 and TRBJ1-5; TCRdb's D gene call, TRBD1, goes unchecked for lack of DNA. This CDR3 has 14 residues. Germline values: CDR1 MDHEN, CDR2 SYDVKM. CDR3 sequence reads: CAIAHGAGNQPQHF.

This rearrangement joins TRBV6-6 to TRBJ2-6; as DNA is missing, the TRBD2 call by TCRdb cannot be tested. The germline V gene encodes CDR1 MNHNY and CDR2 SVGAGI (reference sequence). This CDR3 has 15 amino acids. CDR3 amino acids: CASIGPYSGANVLTF.

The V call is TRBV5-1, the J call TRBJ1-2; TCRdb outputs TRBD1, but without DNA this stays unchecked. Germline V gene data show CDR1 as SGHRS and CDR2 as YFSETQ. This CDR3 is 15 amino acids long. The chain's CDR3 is CASSRLPDSNYGYTF. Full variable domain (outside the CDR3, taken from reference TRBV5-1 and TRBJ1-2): KAGVTQTPRYLIKTRGQQVTLSCSPISGHRSVSWYQQTPGQGLQFLFEYFSETQRNKGNFPGRFSGRQFSNSRSEMNVSTLELGDSALYLCASSRLPDSNYGYTFGSGTRLTVV.

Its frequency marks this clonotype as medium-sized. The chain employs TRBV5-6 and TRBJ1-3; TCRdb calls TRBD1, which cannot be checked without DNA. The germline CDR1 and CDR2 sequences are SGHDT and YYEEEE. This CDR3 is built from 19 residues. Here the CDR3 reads CASSFATGPVGIVRDTIYF.

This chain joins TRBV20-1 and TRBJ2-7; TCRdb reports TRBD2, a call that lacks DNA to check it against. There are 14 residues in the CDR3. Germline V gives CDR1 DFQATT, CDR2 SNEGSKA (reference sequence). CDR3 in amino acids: CSARYPGTPGEQYF.

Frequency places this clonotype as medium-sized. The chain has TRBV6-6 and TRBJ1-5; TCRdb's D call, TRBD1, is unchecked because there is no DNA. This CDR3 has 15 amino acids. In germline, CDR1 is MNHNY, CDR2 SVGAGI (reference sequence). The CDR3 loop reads CASRGQGASDQPQHF.